This T cell receptor (beta chain) originates from a study of T cells in tuberculosis (dated by TCRdb to the late 2010s). With respect to the entire study: In the study, CD1B tetramers and high-throughput TCR immunosequencing were combined to characterize T cells specific for the mycobacterial lipid antigen glucose monomycolate (GMM). A South African clinical cohort compared IGRA-negative adolescents, IGRA-positive adolescents with latent tuberculosis and adults with active tuberculosis, under 13 per group. PBMC from active tuberculosis patients were archived either before standard anti-tuberculosis treatment began or within 7 days of its start.

Taken with the paper, the label for time point translates to: new active TB diagnosis, blood taken before or within 7 days of starting treatment. Patients with active tuberculosis were defined as newly diagnosed, HIV-seronegative South African adults aged 18 years or older. Confirmation of active tuberculosis was obtained by positive sputum smear microscopy and/or positive M. tuberculosis culture. Immunosequencing was performed on unsorted cryopreserved PBMC and covered around 94,000 T cells per clinical donor on average. The immunoSEQ multiplex PCR assay was used to generate TCR libraries, with TCR-beta and/or TCR-alpha/delta assays applied to each sample. The Illumina high-throughput platform was used to sequence the amplified TCR libraries. The paper's processing steps were these. Clustering and dimensionality reduction relied on pairwise TCRdist distances among GMM-specific receptors from T cells that were either sorted ex vivo or expanded in vitro. Each clinical repertoire received a mean NN-distance score, defined as the average TCRdist to the nearest 10% of tetramer-positive reference sequences. GEM TCR motif frequency was computed as the fraction of unique TCRs matching known GEM sequences by V/J usage and CDR3 length. Active tuberculosis was classified by linear discriminant analysis with leave-one-out cross-validation, implemented in scikit-learn. The table comes from immuneACCESS by way of TCRdb, which keeps in-frame sequences with V and J called. Part of the clones is missing from these tables; in studies checked, under half for an unresolved V gene and the rest for unknown reasons. Clone size and V and J calls were adopted from that table, with D and trimming inferred from the DNA. The sample includes roughly 35,000 clones, with 92% observed a single time. The ten top clones hold more than 6% of the sample.

This clone was seen a single time. Its antigen is still unknown. No clone much larger than this one lies a single base away; base qualities are absent. General findings and caveats noted by the study authors: The smaller NN-distances were partly driven by shorter CDR3-alpha lengths in active tuberculosis patients, and the difference for TCR-beta did not reach statistical significance. Clinical samples were selected based on the availability of cryopreserved specimens, with adults included as active tuberculosis cases and adolescents included as controls. Smaller mean NN-distances to GMM-specific TCRs were observed in active tuberculosis TCR-alpha repertoires than in IGRA-negative controls, suggesting clonal expansion of GMM-specific TCRs. Using GEM motif frequencies, a classifier achieved over 65% accuracy, whereas a classifier built on the diverse GMM-specific repertoire got to under 90% accuracy (AUROC roughly 0.88).

From its cysteine to its phenylalanine, the CDR3 spans 16 amino acids. Only CDR3 DNA remains: 48 bases, in frame from the first base. V is trimmed back by 4 bases and J by 0 bases, and the junction contains 5 bases that no gene match accounts for. As encoded in the germline V gene (reference sequence), CDR1 is SEHNR while CDR2 is FQNEAQ. The sample consisted of PBMCs, taken at tuberculosis diagnosis. The chain was built from TRBV7-9 and TRBJ1-5; 8 middle bases align to TRBD1. This TCR was recovered from an adult with tuberculosis. Some clones in this sample may be carry-over from other donors' samples. The CDR3 here reads CASSSQDRDSNQPQHF. The DNA reads TGTGCCAGCAGCTCCCAGGACAGGGATAGCAATCAGCCCCAGCATTTT. Reference TRBV7-9 and TRBJ1-5 genes cover what lies past the CDR3, so the full variable domain is DTGVSQNPRHKITKRGQNVTFRCDPISEHNRLYWYRQTLGQGPEFLTYFQNEAQLEKSRLLSDRFSAERPKGSFSTLEIQRTEQGDSAMYLCASSSQDRDSNQPQHFGDGTRLSIL.